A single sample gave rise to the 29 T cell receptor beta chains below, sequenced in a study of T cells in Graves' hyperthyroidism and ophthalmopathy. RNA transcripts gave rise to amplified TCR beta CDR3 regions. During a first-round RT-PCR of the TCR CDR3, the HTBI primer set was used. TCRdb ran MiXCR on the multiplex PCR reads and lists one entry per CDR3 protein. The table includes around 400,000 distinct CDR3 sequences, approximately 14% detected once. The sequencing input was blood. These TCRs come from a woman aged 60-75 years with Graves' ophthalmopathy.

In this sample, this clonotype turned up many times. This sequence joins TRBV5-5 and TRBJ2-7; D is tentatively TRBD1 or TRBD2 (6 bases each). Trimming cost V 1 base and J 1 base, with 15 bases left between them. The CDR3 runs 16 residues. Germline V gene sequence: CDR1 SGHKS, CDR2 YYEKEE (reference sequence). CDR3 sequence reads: CASSLRPSGASYEQYF. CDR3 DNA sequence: TGTGCCAGCAGCTTGCGTCCTTCGGGGGCGTCCTACGAGCAGTACTTC.

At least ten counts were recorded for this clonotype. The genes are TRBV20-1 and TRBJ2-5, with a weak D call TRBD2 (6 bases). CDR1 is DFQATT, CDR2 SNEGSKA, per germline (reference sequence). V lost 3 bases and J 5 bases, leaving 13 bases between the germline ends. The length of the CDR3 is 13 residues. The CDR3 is CSASPSGGETQYF. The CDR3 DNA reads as TGCAGTGCTAGTCCCAGTGGAGGGGAGACCCAGTACTTC.

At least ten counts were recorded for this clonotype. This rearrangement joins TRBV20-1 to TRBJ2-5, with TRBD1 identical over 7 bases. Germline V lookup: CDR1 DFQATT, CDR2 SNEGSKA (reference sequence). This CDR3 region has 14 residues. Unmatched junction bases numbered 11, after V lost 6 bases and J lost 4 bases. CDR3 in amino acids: CSARRQGVGETQYF. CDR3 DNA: TGCAGTGCCCGACGGCAGGGGGTGGGAGAGACCCAGTACTTC.

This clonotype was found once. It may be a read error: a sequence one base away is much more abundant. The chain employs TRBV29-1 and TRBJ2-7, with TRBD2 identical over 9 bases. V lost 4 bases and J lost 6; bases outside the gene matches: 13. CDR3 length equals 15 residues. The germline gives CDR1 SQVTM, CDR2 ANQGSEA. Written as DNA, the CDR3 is TGCAGCGTTGGAGACGGTAGCGGGAGTTCGGTCGAGCAGTACTTC. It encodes CSVGDGSGSSVEQYF.

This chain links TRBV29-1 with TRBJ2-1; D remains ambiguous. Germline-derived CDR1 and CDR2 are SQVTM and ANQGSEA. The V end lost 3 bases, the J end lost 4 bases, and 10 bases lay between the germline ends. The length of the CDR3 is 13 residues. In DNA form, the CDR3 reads TGCAGCGTTGATTCCGTGTCTTACAATGAGCAGTTCTTC. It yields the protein CSVDSVSYNEQFF.

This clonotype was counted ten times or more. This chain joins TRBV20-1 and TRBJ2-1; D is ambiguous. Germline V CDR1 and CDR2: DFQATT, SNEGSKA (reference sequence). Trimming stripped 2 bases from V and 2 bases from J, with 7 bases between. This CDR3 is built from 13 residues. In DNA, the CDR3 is TGCAGTGCTAGATCCGATACCTACAATGAGCAGTTCTTC. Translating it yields CSARSDTYNEQFF.

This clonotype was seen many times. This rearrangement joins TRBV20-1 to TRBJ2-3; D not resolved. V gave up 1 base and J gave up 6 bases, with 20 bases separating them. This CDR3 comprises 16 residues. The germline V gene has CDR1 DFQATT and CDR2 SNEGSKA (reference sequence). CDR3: CSARGARPPNRDTQYF. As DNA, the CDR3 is TGCAGTGCTAGAGGGGCCCGCCCCCCGAATCGGGATACGCAGTATTTT.

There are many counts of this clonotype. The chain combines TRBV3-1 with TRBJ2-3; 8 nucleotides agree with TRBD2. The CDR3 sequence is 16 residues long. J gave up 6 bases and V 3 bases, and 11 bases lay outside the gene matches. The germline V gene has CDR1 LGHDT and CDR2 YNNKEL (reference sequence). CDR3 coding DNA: TGTGCCAGCAGCCATCCTCGAGCGGGAGTGGCGGATACGCAGTATTTT. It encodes CASSHPRAGVADTQYF.

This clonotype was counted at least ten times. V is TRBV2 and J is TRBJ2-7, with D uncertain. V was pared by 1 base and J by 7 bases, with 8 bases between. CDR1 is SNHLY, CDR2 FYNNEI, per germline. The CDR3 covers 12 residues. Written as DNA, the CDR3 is TGTGCCAGCAGTGAAGAGACGGCTGAGCAGTACTTC. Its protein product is CASSEETAEQYF.

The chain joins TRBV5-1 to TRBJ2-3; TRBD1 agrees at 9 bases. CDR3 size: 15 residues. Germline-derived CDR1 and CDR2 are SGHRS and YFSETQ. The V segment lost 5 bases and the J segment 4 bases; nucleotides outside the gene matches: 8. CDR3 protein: CASRTGTGMSDTQYF. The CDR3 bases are TGCGCCAGCAGAACCGGGACAGGGATGTCAGATACGCAGTATTTT.

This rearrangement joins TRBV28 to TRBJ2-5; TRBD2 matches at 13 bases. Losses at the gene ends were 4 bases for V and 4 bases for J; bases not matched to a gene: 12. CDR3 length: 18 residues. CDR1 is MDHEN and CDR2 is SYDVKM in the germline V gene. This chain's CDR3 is CASSSLAGGPGARETQYF. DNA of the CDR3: TGTGCCAGCAGTTCACTAGCGGGAGGGCCCGGAGCCAGAGAGACCCAGTACTTC.

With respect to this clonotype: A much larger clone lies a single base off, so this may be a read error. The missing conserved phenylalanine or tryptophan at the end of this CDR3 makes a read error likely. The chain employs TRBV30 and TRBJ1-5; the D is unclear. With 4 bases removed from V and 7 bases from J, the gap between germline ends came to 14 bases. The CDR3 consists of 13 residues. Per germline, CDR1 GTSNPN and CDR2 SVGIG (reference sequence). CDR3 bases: TGTGCCTGGAATTTGGCCGGCGGGCAGCCCCAGCATCTT. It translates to CAWNLAGGQPQHL.

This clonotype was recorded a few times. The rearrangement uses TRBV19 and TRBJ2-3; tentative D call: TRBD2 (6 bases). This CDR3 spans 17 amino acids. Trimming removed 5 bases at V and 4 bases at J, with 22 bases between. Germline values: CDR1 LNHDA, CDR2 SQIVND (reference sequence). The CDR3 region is CASSPRIGGSGADTQYF. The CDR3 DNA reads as TGTGCCAGTAGTCCTCGAATTGGGGGGAGTGGCGCAGATACGCAGTATTTT.

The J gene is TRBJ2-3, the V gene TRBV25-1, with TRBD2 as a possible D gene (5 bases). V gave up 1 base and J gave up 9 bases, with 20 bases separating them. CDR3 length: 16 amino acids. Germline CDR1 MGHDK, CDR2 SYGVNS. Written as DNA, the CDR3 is TGTGCCAGCAGTGAATGGGCGGGTCGCTCAGAAAGCACGCAGTATTTT. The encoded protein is CASSEWAGRSESTQYF.

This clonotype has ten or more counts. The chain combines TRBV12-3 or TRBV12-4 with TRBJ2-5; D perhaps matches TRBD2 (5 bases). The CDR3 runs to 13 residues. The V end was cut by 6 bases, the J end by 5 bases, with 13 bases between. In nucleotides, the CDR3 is TGTGCCAGCAGACCCAGAGGCGGGGAGACCCAGTACTTC. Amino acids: CASRPRGGETQYF.

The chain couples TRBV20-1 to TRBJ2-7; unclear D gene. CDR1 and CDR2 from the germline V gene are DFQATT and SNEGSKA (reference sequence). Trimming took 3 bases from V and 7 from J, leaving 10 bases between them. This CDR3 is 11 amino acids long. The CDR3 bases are TGCAGTGCTAGGGAAGGGCGGGAGCAGTACTTC. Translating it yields CSAREGREQYF.

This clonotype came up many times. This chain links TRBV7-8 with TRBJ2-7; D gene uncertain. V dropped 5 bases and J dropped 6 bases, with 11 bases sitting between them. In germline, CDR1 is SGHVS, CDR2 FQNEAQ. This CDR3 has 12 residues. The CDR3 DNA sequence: TGTGCCAGCAGCAACCGTGGTTCCGAGCAGTACTTC. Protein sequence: CASSNRGSEQYF.

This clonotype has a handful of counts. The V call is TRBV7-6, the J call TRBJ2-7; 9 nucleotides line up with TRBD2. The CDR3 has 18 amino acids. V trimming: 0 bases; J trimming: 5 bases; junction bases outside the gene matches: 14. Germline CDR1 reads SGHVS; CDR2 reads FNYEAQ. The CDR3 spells CASSLAILGTSPLHEQYF. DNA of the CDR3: TGTGCCAGCAGCTTAGCGATACTGGGGACTAGCCCTCTGCACGAGCAGTACTTC.

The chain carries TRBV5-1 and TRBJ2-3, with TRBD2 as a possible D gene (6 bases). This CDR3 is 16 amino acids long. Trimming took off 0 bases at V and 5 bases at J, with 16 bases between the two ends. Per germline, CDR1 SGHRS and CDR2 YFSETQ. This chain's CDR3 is CASSLGTNVGRDTQYF. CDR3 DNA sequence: TGCGCCAGCAGCTTGGGGACTAATGTGGGTCGAGATACGCAGTATTTT.

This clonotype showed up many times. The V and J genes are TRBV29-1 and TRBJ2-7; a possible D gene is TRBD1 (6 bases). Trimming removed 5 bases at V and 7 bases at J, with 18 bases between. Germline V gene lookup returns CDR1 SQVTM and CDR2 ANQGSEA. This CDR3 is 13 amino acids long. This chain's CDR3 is CSVRGGGPSEQYF. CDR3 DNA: TGCAGCGTTCGAGGGGGTGGCCCTAGTGAGCAGTACTTC.

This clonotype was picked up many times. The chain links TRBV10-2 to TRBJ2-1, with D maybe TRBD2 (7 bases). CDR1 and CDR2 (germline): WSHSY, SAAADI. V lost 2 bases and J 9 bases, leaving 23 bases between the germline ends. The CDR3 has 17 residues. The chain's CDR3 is CASSELPRDYPQGEQFF. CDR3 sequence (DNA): TGCGCCAGCAGTGAGCTCCCCCGGGACTACCCACAGGGTGAGCAGTTCTTC.

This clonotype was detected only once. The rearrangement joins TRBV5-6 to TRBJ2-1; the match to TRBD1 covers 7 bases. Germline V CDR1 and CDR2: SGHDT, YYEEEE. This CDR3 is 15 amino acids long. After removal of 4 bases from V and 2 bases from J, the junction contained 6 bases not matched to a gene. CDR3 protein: CASSPRGLTYNEQFF. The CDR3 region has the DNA TGTGCCAGCAGCCCGAGGGGGCTGACCTACAATGAGCAGTTCTTC. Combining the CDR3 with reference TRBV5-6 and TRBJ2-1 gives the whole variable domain DAGVTQSPTHLIKTRGQQVTLRCSPKSGHDTVSWYQQALGQGPQFIFQYYEEEERQRGNFPDRFSGHQFPNYSSELNVNALLLGDSALYLCASSPRGLTYNEQFFGPGTRLTVL.

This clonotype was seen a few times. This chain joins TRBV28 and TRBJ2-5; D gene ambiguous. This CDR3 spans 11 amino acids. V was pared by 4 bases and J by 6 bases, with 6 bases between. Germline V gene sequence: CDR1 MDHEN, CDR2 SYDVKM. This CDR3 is CASSSSKTQYF. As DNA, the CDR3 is TGTGCCAGCAGTTCCTCAAAGACCCAGTACTTC.

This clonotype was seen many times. The CDR3: CASSQNQGWGNEQFF. CDR3 in DNA: TGTGCCAGCAGCCAAAACCAGGGGTGGGGCAATGAGCAGTTCTTC. The rearrangement uses TRBV3-1 and TRBJ2-1; maybe TRBD1 (6 bases). The V gene lost 2 bases and the J gene lost 6 bases, with 14 bases spanning the gap. The CDR3 spans 15 residues. CDR1 LGHDT and CDR2 YNNKEL come from the germline V gene (reference sequence).

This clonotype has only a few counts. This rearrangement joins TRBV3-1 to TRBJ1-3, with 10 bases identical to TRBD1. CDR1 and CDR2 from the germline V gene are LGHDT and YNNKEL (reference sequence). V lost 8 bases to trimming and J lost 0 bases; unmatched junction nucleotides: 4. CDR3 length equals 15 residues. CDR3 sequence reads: CASGDRGYSGNTIYF. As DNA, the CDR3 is TGTGCCAGCGGGGACAGGGGATACTCTGGAAACACCATATATTTT.

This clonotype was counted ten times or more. The CDR3: CAISQGQGADEQYF. The DNA of the CDR3 is TGTGCCATCAGTCAGGGACAGGGGGCCGACGAGCAGTACTTC. The chain couples TRBV10-3 to TRBJ2-7, with TRBD1 identical over 12 bases. V was pared by 5 bases and J by 5 bases, with 4 bases of the junction left unmatched. CDR3 length: 14 amino acids. Germline-derived CDR1 and CDR2 are ENHRY and SYGVKD.

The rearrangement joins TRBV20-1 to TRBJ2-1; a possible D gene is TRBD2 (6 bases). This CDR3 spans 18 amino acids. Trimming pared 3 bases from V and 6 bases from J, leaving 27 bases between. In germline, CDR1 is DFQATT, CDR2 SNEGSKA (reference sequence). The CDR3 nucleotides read TGCAGTGCTAGCAATTCCTTTATGGCGGGGACCGCTAGCAATGAGCAGTTCTTC. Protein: CSASNSFMAGTASNEQFF.

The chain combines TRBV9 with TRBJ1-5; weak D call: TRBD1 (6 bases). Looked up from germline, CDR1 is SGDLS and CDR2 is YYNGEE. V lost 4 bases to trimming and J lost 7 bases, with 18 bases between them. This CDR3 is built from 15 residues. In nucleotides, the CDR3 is TGTGCCAGCAGCCCACAGGGAGGCACGGGGCAGCCCCAGCATTTT. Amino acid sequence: CASSPQGGTGQPQHF.

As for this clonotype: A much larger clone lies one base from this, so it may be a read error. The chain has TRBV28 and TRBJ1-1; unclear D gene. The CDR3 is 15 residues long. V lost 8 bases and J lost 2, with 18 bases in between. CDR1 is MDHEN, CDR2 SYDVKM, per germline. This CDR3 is CASGTVGDINTEAFF. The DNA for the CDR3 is TGTGCCAGCGGTACTGTGGGCGATATAAACACTGAAGCTTTCTTT.